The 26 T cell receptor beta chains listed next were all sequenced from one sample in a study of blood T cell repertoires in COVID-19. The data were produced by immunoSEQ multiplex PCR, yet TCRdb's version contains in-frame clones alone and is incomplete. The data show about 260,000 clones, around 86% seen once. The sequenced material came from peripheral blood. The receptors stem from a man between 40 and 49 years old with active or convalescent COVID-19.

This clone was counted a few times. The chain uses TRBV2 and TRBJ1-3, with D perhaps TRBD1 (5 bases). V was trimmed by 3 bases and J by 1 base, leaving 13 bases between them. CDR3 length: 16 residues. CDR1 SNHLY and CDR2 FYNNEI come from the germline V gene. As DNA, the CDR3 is TGTGCCAGCAGTGAGTTGGGAGGGGTGTCTGGAAACACCATATATTTT. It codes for CASSELGGVSGNTIYF.

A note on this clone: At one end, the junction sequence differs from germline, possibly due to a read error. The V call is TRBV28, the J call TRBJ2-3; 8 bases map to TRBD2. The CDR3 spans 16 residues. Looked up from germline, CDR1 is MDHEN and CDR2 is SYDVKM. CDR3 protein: CASGLGAGGYTDTQYF. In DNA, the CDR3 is TGTGCCAGCGGTTTGGGGGCGGGGGGATACACAGATACGCAGTATTTT.

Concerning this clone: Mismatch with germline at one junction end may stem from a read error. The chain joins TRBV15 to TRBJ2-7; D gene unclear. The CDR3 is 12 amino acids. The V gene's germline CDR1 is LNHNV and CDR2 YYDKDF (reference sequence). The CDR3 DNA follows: TGTGCCACCAGCAGAGCCGGCTACGAGCGGTACTTC. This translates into CATSRAGYERYF.

DNA of the CDR3: TGTGCCAGCTCACCTAGAAGGACCACTAGCGGGAGAGACAATGAGCAGTTCTTC. Translating gives CASSPRRTTSGRDNEQFF. The chain carries TRBV18 and TRBJ2-1; 11 bases agree with TRBD2. This CDR3 is built from 18 residues. V shed 3 bases, J shed 5 bases, and the junction held 12 bases outside the gene matches. Germline CDR1 and CDR2: KGHSH and LQKENI.

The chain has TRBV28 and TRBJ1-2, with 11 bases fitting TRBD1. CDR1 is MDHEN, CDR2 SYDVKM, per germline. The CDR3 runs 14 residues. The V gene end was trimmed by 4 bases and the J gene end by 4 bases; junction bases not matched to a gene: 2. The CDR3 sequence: CASSSGQGVYGYTF. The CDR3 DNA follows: TGTGCCAGCAGTTCGGGACAGGGGGTCTATGGCTACACCTTC.

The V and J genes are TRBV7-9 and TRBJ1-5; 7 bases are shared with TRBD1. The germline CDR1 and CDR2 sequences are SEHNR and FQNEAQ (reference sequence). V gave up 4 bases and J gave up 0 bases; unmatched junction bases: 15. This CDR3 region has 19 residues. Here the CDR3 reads CASSSSRDSQIYSNQPQHF. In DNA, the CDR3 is TGTGCCAGCAGCTCGTCCCGGGACAGCCAAATTTATAGCAATCAGCCCCAGCATTTT. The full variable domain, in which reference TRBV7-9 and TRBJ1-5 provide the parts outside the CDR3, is DTGVSQNPRHKITKRGQNVTFRCDPISEHNRLYWYRQTLGQGPEFLTYFQNEAQLEKSRLLSDRFSAERPKGSFSTLEIQRTEQGDSAMYLCASSSSRDSQIYSNQPQHFGDGTRLSIL.

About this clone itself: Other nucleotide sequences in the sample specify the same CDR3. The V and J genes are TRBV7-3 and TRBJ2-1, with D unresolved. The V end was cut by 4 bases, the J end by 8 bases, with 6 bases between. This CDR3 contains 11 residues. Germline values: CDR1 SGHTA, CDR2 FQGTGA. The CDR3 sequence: CASSSSDEQFF. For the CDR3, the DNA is TGTGCCAGCAGCTCGTCGGATGAGCAGTTCTTC.

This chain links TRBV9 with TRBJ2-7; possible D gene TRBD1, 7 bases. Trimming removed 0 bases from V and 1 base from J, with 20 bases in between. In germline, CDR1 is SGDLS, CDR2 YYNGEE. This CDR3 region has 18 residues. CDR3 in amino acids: CASSVEPGGLGVSYEQYF. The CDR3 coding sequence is TGTGCCAGCAGCGTAGAGCCAGGGGGGCTGGGGGTTTCCTACGAGCAGTACTTC.

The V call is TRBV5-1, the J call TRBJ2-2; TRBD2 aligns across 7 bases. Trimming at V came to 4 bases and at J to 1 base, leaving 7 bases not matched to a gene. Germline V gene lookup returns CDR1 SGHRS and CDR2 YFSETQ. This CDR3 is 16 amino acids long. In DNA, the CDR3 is TGCGCCAGCAGCGAAAGACTAGCAGGGAACACCGGGGAGCTGTTTTTT. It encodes CASSERLAGNTGELFF.

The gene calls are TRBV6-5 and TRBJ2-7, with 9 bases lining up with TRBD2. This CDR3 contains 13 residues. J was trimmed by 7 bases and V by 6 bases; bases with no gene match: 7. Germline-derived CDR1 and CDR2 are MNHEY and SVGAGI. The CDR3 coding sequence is TGTGCCAGCAGCCCGGGACTAGCTGAGGAGCAGTACTTC. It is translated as CASSPGLAEEQYF.

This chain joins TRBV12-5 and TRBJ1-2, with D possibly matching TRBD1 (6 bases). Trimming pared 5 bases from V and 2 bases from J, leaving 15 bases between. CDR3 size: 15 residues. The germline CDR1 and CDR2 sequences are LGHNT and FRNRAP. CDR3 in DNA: TGTGCTAGTGGTCGCCAGGGGTCCGTAAACTATGGCTACACCTTC. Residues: CASGRQGSVNYGYTF.

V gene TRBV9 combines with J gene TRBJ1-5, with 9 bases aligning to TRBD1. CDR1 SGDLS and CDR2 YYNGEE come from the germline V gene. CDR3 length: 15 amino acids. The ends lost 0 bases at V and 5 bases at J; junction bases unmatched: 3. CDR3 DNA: TGTGCCAGCAGCGTAGGGGGACAGGGATATCAGCCCCAGCATTTT. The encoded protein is CASSVGGQGYQPQHF.

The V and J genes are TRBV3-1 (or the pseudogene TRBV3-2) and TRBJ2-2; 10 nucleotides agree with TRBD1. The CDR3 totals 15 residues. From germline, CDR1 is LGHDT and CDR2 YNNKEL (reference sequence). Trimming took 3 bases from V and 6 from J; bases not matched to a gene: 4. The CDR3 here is CASSHRTGGPGELFF. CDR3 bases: TGTGCCAGCAGCCATCGGACAGGGGGGCCCGGGGAGCTGTTTTTT.

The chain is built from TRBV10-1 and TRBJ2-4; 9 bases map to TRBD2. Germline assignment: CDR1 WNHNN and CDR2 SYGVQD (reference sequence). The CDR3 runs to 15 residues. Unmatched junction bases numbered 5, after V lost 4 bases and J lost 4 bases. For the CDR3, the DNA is TGCGCCAGCAGTGTTGGCGGGAGGGGGAAAAACATTCAGTACTTC. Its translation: CASSVGGRGKNIQYF.

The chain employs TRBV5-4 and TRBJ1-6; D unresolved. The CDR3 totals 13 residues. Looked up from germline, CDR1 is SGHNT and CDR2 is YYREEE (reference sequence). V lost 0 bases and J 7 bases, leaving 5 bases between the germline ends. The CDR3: CASSLAGNSPLHF. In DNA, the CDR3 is TGTGCCAGCAGCTTGGCGGGGAATTCACCCCTCCACTTT.

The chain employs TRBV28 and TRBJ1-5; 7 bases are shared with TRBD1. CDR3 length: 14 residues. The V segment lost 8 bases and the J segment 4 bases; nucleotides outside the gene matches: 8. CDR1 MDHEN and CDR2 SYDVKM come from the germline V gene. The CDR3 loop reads CASYTGQLNQPQHF. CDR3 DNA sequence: TGTGCCAGCTACACGGGACAGTTGAATCAGCCCCAGCATTTT.

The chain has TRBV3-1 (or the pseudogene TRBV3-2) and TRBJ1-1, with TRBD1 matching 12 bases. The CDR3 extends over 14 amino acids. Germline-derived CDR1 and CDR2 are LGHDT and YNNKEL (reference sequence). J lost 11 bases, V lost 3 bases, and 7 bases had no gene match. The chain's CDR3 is CASSHRGTGGEAFF. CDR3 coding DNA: TGTGCCAGCAGCCACAGGGGGACAGGGGGCGAGGCTTTCTTT.

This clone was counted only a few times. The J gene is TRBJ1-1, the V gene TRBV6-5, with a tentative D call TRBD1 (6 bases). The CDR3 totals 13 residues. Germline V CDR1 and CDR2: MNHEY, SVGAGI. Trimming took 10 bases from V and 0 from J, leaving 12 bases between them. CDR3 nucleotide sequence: TGTGCCACTCTGGGACACCTGAACACTGAAGCTTTCTTT. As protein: CATLGHLNTEAFF.

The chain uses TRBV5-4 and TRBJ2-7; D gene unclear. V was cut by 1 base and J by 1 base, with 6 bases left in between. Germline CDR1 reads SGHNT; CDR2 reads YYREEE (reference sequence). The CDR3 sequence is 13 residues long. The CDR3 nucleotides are TGTGCCAGCAGCTTGCAGGTTTCCTACGAGCAGTACTTC. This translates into CASSLQVSYEQYF. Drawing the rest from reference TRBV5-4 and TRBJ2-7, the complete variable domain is ETGVTQSPTHLIKTRGQQVTLRCSSQSGHNTVSWYQQALGQGPQFIFQYYREEENGRGNFPPRFSGLQFPNYSSELNVNALELDDSALYLCASSLQVSYEQYFGPGTRLTVT.

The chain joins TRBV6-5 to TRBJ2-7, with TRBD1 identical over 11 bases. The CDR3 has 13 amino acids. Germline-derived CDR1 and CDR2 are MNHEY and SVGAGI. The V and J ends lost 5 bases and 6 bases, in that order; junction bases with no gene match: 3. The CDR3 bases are TGTGCCAGCAGTCGGGACAGGGGGGTCGAGCAGTACTTC. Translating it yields CASSRDRGVEQYF.

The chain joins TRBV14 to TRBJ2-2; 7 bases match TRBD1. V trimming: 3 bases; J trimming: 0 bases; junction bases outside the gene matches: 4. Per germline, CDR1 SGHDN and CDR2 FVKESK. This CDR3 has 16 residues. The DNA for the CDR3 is TGTGCCAGCAGCCACGAGGGGGCTTCGAACACCGGGGAGCTGTTTTTT. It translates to CASSHEGASNTGELFF.

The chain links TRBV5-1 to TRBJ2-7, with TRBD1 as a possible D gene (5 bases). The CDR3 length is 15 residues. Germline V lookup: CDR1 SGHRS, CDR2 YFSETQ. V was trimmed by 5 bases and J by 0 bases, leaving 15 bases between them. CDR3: CASRSSGATSYEQYF. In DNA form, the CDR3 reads TGCGCCAGCAGAAGTAGTGGGGCTACCTCCTACGAGCAGTACTTC.

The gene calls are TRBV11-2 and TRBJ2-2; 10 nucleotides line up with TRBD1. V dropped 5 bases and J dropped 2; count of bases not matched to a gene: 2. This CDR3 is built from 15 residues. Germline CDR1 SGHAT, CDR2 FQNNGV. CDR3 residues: CASSRDRGNTGELFF. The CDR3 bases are TGTGCCAGCAGCCGGGACAGGGGAAACACCGGGGAGCTGTTTTTT. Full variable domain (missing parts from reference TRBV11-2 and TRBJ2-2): EAGVAQSPRYKIIEKRQSVAFWCNPISGHATLYWYQQILGQGPKLLIQFQNNGVVDDSQLPKDRFSAERLKGVDSTLKIQPAKLEDSAVYLCASSRDRGNTGELFFGEGSRLTVL.

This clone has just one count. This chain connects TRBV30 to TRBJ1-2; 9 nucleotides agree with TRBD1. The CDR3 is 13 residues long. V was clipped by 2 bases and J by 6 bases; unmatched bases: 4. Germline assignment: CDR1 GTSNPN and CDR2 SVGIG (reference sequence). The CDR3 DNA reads TGTGCCTGGAGTACCGGGACAGGGAATGGCTACACCTTC. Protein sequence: CAWSTGTGNGYTF.

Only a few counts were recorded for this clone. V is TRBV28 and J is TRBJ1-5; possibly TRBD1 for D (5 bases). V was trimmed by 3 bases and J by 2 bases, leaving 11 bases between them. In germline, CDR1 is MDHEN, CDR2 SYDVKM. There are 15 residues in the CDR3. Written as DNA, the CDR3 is TGTGCCAGCAGTTTGGGGGACTTAGGCAATCAGCCCCAGCATTTT. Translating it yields CASSLGDLGNQPQHF.

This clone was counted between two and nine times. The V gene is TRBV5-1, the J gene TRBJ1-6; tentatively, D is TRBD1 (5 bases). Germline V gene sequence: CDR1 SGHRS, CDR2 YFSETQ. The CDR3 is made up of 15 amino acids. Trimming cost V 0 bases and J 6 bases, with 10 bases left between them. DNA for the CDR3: TGCGCCAGCAGCTTGGTAGCAGGGCGTAATTCACCCCTCCACTTT. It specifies CASSLVAGRNSPLHF.